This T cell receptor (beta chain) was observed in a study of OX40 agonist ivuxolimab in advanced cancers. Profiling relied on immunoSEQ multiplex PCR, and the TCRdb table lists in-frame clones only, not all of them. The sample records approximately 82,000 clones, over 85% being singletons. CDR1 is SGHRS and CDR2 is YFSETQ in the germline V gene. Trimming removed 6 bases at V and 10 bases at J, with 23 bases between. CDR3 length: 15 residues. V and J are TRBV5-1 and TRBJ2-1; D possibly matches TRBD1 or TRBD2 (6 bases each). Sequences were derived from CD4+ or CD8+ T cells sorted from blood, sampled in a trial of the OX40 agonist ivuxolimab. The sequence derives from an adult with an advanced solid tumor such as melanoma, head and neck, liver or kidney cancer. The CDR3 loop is CASTLPQTGSGEQFF. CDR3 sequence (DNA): TGCGCCAGCACCCTACCCCAAACAGGGAGCGGGGAGCAGTTCTTC.